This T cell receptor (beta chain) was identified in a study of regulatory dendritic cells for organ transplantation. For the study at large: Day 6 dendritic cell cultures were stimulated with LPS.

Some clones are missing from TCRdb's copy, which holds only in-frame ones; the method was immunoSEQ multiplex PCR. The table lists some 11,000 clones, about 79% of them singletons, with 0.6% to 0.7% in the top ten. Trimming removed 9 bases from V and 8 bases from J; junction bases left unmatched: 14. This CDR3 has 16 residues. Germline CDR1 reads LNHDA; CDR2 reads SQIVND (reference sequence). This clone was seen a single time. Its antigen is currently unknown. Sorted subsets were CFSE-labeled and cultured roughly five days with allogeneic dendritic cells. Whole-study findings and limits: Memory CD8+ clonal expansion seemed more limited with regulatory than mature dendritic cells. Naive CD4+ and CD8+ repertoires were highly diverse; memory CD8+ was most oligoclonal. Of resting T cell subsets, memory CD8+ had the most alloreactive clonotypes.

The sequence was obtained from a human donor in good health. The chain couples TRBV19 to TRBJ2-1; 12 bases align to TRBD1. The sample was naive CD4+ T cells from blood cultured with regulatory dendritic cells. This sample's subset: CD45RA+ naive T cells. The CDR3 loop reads CASSAGQGALPHEQFF. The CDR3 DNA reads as TGTGCCAGCTCAGCGGGACAGGGGGCCTTACCTCATGAGCAGTTCTTC. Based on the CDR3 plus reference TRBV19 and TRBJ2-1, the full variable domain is DGGITQSPKYLFRKEGQNVTLSCEQNLNHDAMYWYRQDPGQGLRLIYYSQIVNDFQKGDIAEGYSVSREKKESFPLTVTSAQKNPTAFYLCASSAGQGALPHEQFFGPGTRLTVL.